The 30 T cell receptor beta chains reported below all come from one sample, sequenced in a study of shared clonotypes between healthy human individuals. The protocol was immunoSEQ multiplex PCR, while the TCRdb copy is restricted to in-frame clones and leaves out a portion. The profile covers over 2 million clones, with about 90% appearing a single time and 0.3% to 0.45% taken by the ten largest. Sequencing was carried out using naive CD4+ T cells from PBMCs. Stated subset: CD45RA+ positively selected. The source is a man between 18 and 35 years old in good health. Some clones in this sample may be carry-over from other donors' samples.

The chain employs TRBV9 and TRBJ2-2; possibly TRBD2 for D (6 bases). From germline, CDR1 is SGDLS and CDR2 YYNGEE. This CDR3 is built from 13 residues. Trimming left V 2 bases short and J 5 bases short, with 7 bases between. CDR3 nucleotides: TGTGCCAGCAGCGTGCGGGAAACCGGGGAGCTGTTTTTT. Translating gives CASSVRETGELFF.

The sample holds one count of this clone. The same CDR3 arises from other DNA sequences in this sample as well. This rearrangement joins TRBV7-9 to TRBJ1-2, with a possible D match to TRBD1 (5 bases). CDR3 size: 12 residues. Germline lookup yields CDR1 SEHNR and CDR2 FQNEAQ (reference sequence). V gave up 4 bases and J gave up 3 bases, with 6 bases separating them. The CDR3 DNA is TGTGCCAGCAGCTCGGGGGACTATGGCTACACCTTC. Its translation is CASSSGDYGYTF.

The V gene is TRBV9, the J gene TRBJ2-7, with a weak D call TRBD2 (6 bases). CDR3 length: 15 amino acids. The germline V gene has CDR1 SGDLS and CDR2 YYNGEE. The V end lost 4 bases, the J end lost 2 bases, and 16 bases lay between the germline ends. The CDR3 loop is CASSSTLGGAYEQYF. CDR3 DNA sequence: TGTGCCAGCAGCTCCACGTTGGGAGGTGCCTACGAGCAGTACTTC.

This sequence joins TRBV18 and TRBJ1-1, with TRBD1 as a possible D gene (6 bases). The CDR3 contains 14 residues. CDR1 KGHSH and CDR2 LQKENI come from the germline V gene. With 5 bases removed from V and 4 bases from J, the gap between germline ends came to 14 bases. The CDR3 bases are TGTGCCAGCTCATCAATACAGGGAATCACTGAAGCTTTCTTT. Translated, it gives CASSSIQGITEAFF.

CDR3 DNA: TGTGCCAGTAGTATAGGGGGACTAGCGGGACATAATTACGAGCAGTACTTC. Encoded protein: CASSIGGLAGHNYEQYF. The V and J genes are TRBV19 and TRBJ2-7; 13 bases fit TRBD2. Germline loops: CDR1 LNHDA, CDR2 SQIVND (reference sequence). The CDR3 totals 17 residues. V shed 1 base and J 4 bases; nucleotides not matched to a gene: 7.

The gene calls are TRBV5-1 and TRBJ2-6, with a tentative D call TRBD1 (7 bases). CDR1 and CDR2 from the germline V gene are SGHRS and YFSETQ. This CDR3 is 21 amino acids long. The germline V and J ends were trimmed by 0 bases and 1 base, with 23 bases remaining between them. The CDR3 sequence is CASSLAGGQGGRRSGANVLTF. CDR3 sequence (DNA): TGCGCCAGCAGCTTGGCAGGGGGGCAGGGGGGAAGGAGGTCTGGGGCCAACGTCCTGACTTTC.

The CDR3 loop reads CASSFSAGTDTQYF. The CDR3, as DNA: TGCGCCAGCAGCTTTTCGGCTGGCACAGATACGCAGTATTTT. The rearrangement links TRBV5-1 to TRBJ2-3; D unclear. Trimming took 2 bases from V and 1 from J, leaving 8 bases between them. CDR1 and CDR2 from the germline V gene are SGHRS and YFSETQ. The CDR3 spans 14 residues.

The V gene is TRBV5-1, the J gene TRBJ2-7, with 10 bases aligning to TRBD2. CDR1 is SGHRS and CDR2 is YFSETQ in the germline V gene. The trim removed 3 bases at V and 4 bases at J, leaving 7 bases unmatched. This CDR3 has 15 residues. The CDR3 nucleotides are TGCGCCAGCAGCTCTGGACGGACTAGCGGTTACGAGCAGTACTTC. It yields the protein CASSSGRTSGYEQYF. Full variable domain (outside the CDR3, taken from reference TRBV5-1 and TRBJ2-7): KAGVTQTPRYLIKTRGQQVTLSCSPISGHRSVSWYQQTPGQGLQFLFEYFSETQRNKGNFPGRFSGRQFSNSRSEMNVSTLELGDSALYLCASSSGRTSGYEQYFGPGTRLTVT.

The chain has TRBV7-2 and TRBJ2-5, with TRBD2 matching over 12 bases. This CDR3 comprises 17 residues. Germline CDR1 is SGHTA and CDR2 is FQGNSA. Trimming at V came to 6 bases and at J to 6 bases, leaving 14 bases not matched to a gene. The CDR3 loop is CASSSSGLAGGPQTQYF. CDR3 bases: TGTGCCAGCAGTTCCTCAGGCCTAGCGGGAGGGCCGCAGACCCAGTACTTC.

The CDR3 coding sequence is TGCGCCACCAGCGGAACAGGGGGAACCGGGGAGCTGTTTTTT. As protein: CATSGTGGTGELFF. The chain is built from TRBV10-2 and TRBJ2-2; 8 nucleotides align to TRBD1. Germline lookup yields CDR1 WSHSY and CDR2 SAAADI. The J segment lost 5 bases and the V segment lost 10 bases, leaving 9 bases of the junction unmatched. The CDR3 length is 14 residues.

This clone was counted a few times. The rearrangement uses TRBV2 and TRBJ2-7, with 9 nucleotides matching TRBD1. There are 14 residues in the CDR3. Germline assignment: CDR1 SNHLY and CDR2 FYNNEI. The junction had 12 bases not matched to a gene; V was cut back by 4 bases and J by 11 bases. The CDR3 spells CASSGDRALAQKYF. The CDR3 nucleotides read TGTGCCAGCAGTGGGGACAGGGCCCTGGCCCAGAAGTACTTC.

The chain carries TRBV10-2 and TRBJ2-7, with unresolved D. Germline V lookup: CDR1 WSHSY, CDR2 SAAADI. This CDR3 has 14 residues. The ends were cut back, 0 bases at V and 4 bases at J, with 10 bases in the middle. CDR3 DNA: TGCGCCAGCAGTGAGTCCGGCTTTAGGTACGAGCAGTACTTC. It specifies CASSESGFRYEQYF.

This clone appeared once. CDR3 sequence: CASKTSNEKLFF. For the CDR3, the DNA is TGTGCCAGCAAGACGAGTAATGAAAAACTGTTTTTT. The chain links TRBV28 to TRBJ1-4; D is ambiguous. CDR1 is MDHEN and CDR2 is SYDVKM in the germline V gene. CDR3 length: 12 residues. V lost 7 bases to trimming and J lost 4 bases, with 7 bases between them.

The chain is built from TRBV7-2 and TRBJ2-3; 9 bases fit TRBD2. The length of the CDR3 is 15 residues. V gave up 4 bases and J gave up 2 bases; unmatched junction bases: 4. Germline V lookup: CDR1 SGHTA, CDR2 FQGNSA. The CDR3 protein is CASSSIAGDTDTQYF. The CDR3, as DNA: TGTGCCAGCAGCTCCATAGCGGGAGACACAGATACGCAGTATTTT.

This sequence joins TRBV19 and TRBJ1-1, with TRBD1 as a possible D gene (6 bases). Trimming shortened V by 2 bases and J by 5 bases, and 12 bases separated the two germline ends. Looked up from germline, CDR1 is LNHDA and CDR2 is SQIVND (reference sequence). The CDR3 sequence is 14 residues long. CDR3 sequence (DNA): TGTGCCAGTAGTATATGGGAAGGGGGAACTGAAGCTTTCTTT. Protein: CASSIWEGGTEAFF.

This clone was observed a handful of times. This rearrangement joins TRBV7-8 to TRBJ1-1; the D is unclear. V dropped 1 base and J dropped 8 bases, with 8 bases sitting between them. The CDR3 loop spans 12 amino acids. In germline, CDR1 is SGHVS, CDR2 FQNEAQ. CDR3 DNA sequence: TGTGCCAGCAGCTTAGTTACAGCCGAAGCTTTCTTT. It codes for CASSLVTAEAFF. Full variable domain (missing parts from reference TRBV7-8 and TRBJ1-1): GAGVSQSPRYKVAKRGQDVALRCDPISGHVSLFWYQQALGQGPEFLTYFQNEAQLDKSGLPSDRFFAERPEGSVSTLKIQRTQQEDSAVYLCASSLVTAEAFFGQGTRLTVV.

The genes are TRBV5-1 and TRBJ2-7; a possible D gene is TRBD1 (6 bases). V was pared by 1 base and J by 3 bases, with 17 bases between. Germline V gene lookup returns CDR1 SGHRS and CDR2 YFSETQ. The CDR3 extends over 16 amino acids. The CDR3 nucleotides read TGCGCCAGCAGCTTGTACCCAGGGGTTACAAACTACGAGCAGTACTTC. This codes for CASSLYPGVTNYEQYF.

The V and J genes are TRBV15 and TRBJ2-1; TRBD2 matches 14 bases. CDR1 is LNHNV, CDR2 YYDKDF, per germline (reference sequence). V lost 5 bases, J lost 7 bases, and 16 bases stayed unmatched. CDR3 length equals 19 residues. CDR3 sequence reads: CATSPKEGLAGVRRNEQFF. The CDR3 DNA is TGTGCCACCAGCCCAAAAGAGGGACTAGCGGGAGTTCGGAGGAATGAGCAGTTCTTC.

This clone appeared a few times. The V call is TRBV4-1, the J call TRBJ1-5, with D hard to call. Germline CDR1 reads MGHRA; CDR2 reads YSYEKL. The CDR3 runs 16 residues. V lost 0 bases and J 4 bases, leaving 13 bases between the germline ends. The CDR3 is CASSQDSRVLNQPQHF. The CDR3 DNA is TGCGCCAGCAGCCAAGATAGTAGGGTACTAAATCAGCCCCAGCATTTT.

V and J are TRBV6-5 and TRBJ1-5; D call uncertain. V lost 5 bases to trimming and J lost 2 bases, with 13 bases between them. The germline V gene encodes CDR1 MNHEY and CDR2 SVGAGI. This CDR3 has 15 residues. DNA for the CDR3: TGTGCCAGCAGTCGGCGCGATACTGGCAATCAGCCCCAGCATTTT. Amino acids: CASSRRDTGNQPQHF.

As regards this clone: The sample carries other DNA sequences with the same CDR3. The gene calls are TRBV28 and TRBJ2-1; possibly TRBD2 for D (6 bases). V lost 9 bases and J 7 bases, leaving 7 bases between the germline ends. The CDR3 sequence is 10 residues long. Germline V gene sequence: CDR1 MDHEN, CDR2 SYDVKM. CDR3 loop: CASSGNEQFF. CDR3 bases: TGTGCCAGTAGCGGAAATGAGCAGTTCTTC. Full variable domain (outside the CDR3, taken from reference TRBV28 and TRBJ2-1): DVKVTQSSRYLVKRTGEKVFLECVQDMDHENMFWYRQDPGLGLRLIYFSYDVKMKEKGDIPEGYSVSREKKERFSLILESASTNQTSMYLCASSGNEQFFGPGTRLTVL.

The chain recombines TRBV5-6 with TRBJ2-1, with a weak D call TRBD2 (6 bases). Germline loops: CDR1 SGHDT, CDR2 YYEEEE. V shed 4 bases and J shed 4 bases, with 18 bases lying between them. CDR3 length: 16 amino acids. The CDR3 DNA reads TGTGCCAGCAGCGATAGTAGGCGGGAATTATACAATGAGCAGTTCTTC. Protein product: CASSDSRRELYNEQFF.

This clone appeared a single time. The genes are TRBV2 and TRBJ1-5; D call uncertain. V was pared by 4 bases and J by 6 bases, with 16 bases between. The CDR3 totals 15 residues. From germline, CDR1 is SNHLY and CDR2 FYNNEI. The CDR3 region is CASSGQVGSPQPQHF. CDR3 nucleotide sequence: TGTGCCAGCAGTGGCCAAGTGGGGTCGCCTCAGCCCCAGCATTTT.

The chain uses TRBV5-8 and TRBJ1-5; TRBD1 aligns across 11 bases. Looked up from germline, CDR1 is SGHTS and CDR2 is YDEGEE. V lost 4 bases and J lost 7; bases outside the gene matches: 7. The CDR3 sequence is 15 residues long. CDR3 bases: TGTGCCAGCAGCAGGGGACAGGGGGGCAGCCAGCCCCAGCATTTT. It is translated as CASSRGQGGSQPQHF.

The rearrangement links TRBV5-1 to TRBJ2-7, with D tentatively TRBD1 (5 bases). Germline V gives CDR1 SGHRS, CDR2 YFSETQ. Trimming stripped 4 bases from V and 3 bases from J, with 8 bases between. The CDR3 loop spans 12 amino acids. The CDR3 bases are TGCGCCAGCAGCGTGGACAACTACGAGCAGTACTTC. Translating it yields CASSVDNYEQYF.

V is TRBV12-5 and J is TRBJ2-3; D possibly matches TRBD1 or TRBD2 (5 bases each). CDR1 and CDR2 (germline): LGHNT, FRNRAP. This CDR3 has 16 amino acids. Between the trimmed V and J ends, which lost 0 bases and 7 bases, there was a span of 17 bases. The CDR3 coding sequence is TGTGCTAGTGGTTTGGTTCTGGGGTTGGGACCGTATACGCAGTATTTT. Translation: CASGLVLGLGPYTQYF.

This clone has a single count. The CDR3 sequence is CASSLIKTSGMPQYF. Here the CDR3 DNA reads TGTGCCAGCAGCTTGATTAAGACTAGCGGGATGCCCCAGTACTTC. The chain employs TRBV5-4 and TRBJ2-5, with 11 bases aligning to TRBD2. Unmatched junction bases numbered 8, after V lost 1 base and J lost 9 bases. This CDR3 comprises 15 residues. In germline, CDR1 is SGHNT, CDR2 YYREEE (reference sequence).

About this clone itself: At the DNA level, this CDR3 is encoded by other sequences in the same sample as well. The rearrangement joins TRBV5-1 to TRBJ1-2; no firm D call. This CDR3 region has 15 residues. The germline V gene has CDR1 SGHRS and CDR2 YFSETQ. The V end lost 0 bases, the J end lost 0 bases, and 9 bases lay between the germline ends. The CDR3 nucleotides read TGCGCCAGCAGCTTGGCCCCGGGTGCTAACTATGGCTACACCTTC. Translation: CASSLAPGANYGYTF. The full variable domain, its missing parts supplied by reference TRBV5-1 and TRBJ1-2, is KAGVTQTPRYLIKTRGQQVTLSCSPISGHRSVSWYQQTPGQGLQFLFEYFSETQRNKGNFPGRFSGRQFSNSRSEMNVSTLELGDSALYLCASSLAPGANYGYTFGSGTRLTVV.

The chain combines TRBV25-1 with TRBJ1-1; no firm D call. CDR1 and CDR2 (germline): MGHDK, SYGVNS. The CDR3 sequence is 14 residues long. Trimming pared 4 bases from V and 4 bases from J, leaving 13 bases between. The CDR3 loop reads CASSASLGFTEAFF. The DNA for the CDR3 is TGTGCCAGCAGTGCCTCCTTGGGGTTCACTGAAGCTTTCTTT.

This clone appeared once. The chain has TRBV28 and TRBJ2-2; D is perhaps TRBD1 (6 bases). The V gene lost 6 bases and the J gene lost 1 base, with 18 bases spanning the gap. The germline V gene encodes CDR1 MDHEN and CDR2 SYDVKM. CDR3 size: 17 residues. In DNA form, the CDR3 reads TGTGCCAGCAGGTCAACTACGGGACACCAGAACACCGGGGAGCTGTTTTTT. It encodes CASRSTTGHQNTGELFF.